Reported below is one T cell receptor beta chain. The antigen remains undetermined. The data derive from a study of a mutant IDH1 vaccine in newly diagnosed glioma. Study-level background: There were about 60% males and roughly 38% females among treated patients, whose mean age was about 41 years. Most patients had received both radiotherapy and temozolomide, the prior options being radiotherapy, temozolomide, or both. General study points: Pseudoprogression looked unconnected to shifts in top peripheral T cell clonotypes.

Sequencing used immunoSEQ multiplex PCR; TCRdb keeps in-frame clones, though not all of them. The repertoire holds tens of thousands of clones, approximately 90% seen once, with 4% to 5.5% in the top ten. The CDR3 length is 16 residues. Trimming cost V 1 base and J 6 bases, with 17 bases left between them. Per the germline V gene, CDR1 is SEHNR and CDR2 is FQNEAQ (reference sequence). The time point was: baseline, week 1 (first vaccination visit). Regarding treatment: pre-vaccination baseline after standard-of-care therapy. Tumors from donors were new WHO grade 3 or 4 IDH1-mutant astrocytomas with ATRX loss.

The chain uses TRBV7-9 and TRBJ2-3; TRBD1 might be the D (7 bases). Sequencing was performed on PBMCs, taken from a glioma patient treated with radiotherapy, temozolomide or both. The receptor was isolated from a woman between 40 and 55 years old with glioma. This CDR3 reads CASSLGRGLASDTQYF. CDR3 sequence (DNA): TGTGCCAGCAGCTTAGGGAGGGGGCTGGCCTCGGATACGCAGTATTTT.